Following are 32 T cell receptor beta chains from one sample sequenced in a study of cytomegalovirus exposure and HLA in healthy donors. The primer mix had 60 Vbeta and 13 Jbeta primers. TCRdb's copy holds only in-frame clones and misses some; the assay was immunoSEQ multiplex PCR. The table has about 110,000 clones, 80% to 90% seen once; the top ten hold 1.5% to 2%. The sample was PBMCs. These receptors were obtained from a man between 50 and 59 years old in good health and CMV-seronegative.

The genes are TRBV4-1 and TRBJ1-5, with D perhaps TRBD1 (5 bases). The CDR3 is 15 amino acids. The germline gives CDR1 MGHRA, CDR2 YSYEKL. V dropped 0 bases and J dropped 5 bases, with 11 bases sitting between them. This chain's CDR3 is CASSQDGGLYQPQHF. Written as DNA, the CDR3 is TGCGCCAGCAGCCAAGACGGGGGACTCTATCAGCCCCAGCATTTT.

The CDR3 bases are TGCAGCGTTATAACGGGTTATAGCAATCAGCCCCAGCATTTT. Translating it yields CSVITGYSNQPQHF. This chain joins TRBV29-1 and TRBJ1-5, with unresolved D. The CDR3 consists of 14 residues. V lost 5 bases and J lost 0, with 11 bases in between. The germline V gene has CDR1 SQVTM and CDR2 ANQGSEA.

CDR3: CASSPPAGQGNQPQHF. The CDR3 nucleotides are TGTGCCAGCAGCCCACCGGCTGGACAGGGCAATCAGCCCCAGCATTTT. The V and J genes are TRBV11-3 and TRBJ1-5; TRBD1 matches 7 bases. Germline CDR1 and CDR2: SGHNT and YENEEA. V lost 5 bases and J lost 2; bases outside the gene matches: 9. This CDR3 has 16 residues.

J is TRBJ2-5 and V is TRBV5-1; D uncertain. The CDR3 contains 15 residues. The germline CDR1 and CDR2 sequences are SGHRS and YFSETQ. V lost 4 bases and J lost 2, with 15 bases in between. The CDR3 sequence: CASSPPGSDQETQYF. The CDR3 region has the DNA TGCGCCAGCAGCCCTCCGGGTAGTGATCAAGAGACCCAGTACTTC.

This rearrangement joins TRBV15 to TRBJ2-1, with 8 bases aligning to TRBD2. The ends lost 1 base at V and 11 bases at J; junction bases unmatched: 13. Germline V gene data show CDR1 as LNHNV and CDR2 as YYDKDF (reference sequence). There are 16 residues in the CDR3. The CDR3 DNA follows: TGTGCCACCAGCAGAGCCTCGCTTGGAGCGGGGGCCCAGCAGTTCTTC. Translated, it gives CATSRASLGAGAQQFF.

The chain has TRBV5-4 and TRBJ1-6, with 11 bases identical to TRBD1. This CDR3 spans 14 amino acids. Germline values: CDR1 SGHNT, CDR2 YYREEE (reference sequence). V shed 3 bases, J shed 8 bases, and the junction held 1 base outside the gene matches. This CDR3 reads CASSSGQGDSPLHF. Here the CDR3 DNA reads TGTGCCAGCAGCTCGGGACAGGGGGATTCACCCCTCCACTTT.

The J gene is TRBJ1-2, the V gene TRBV19; D might be TRBD1 (6 bases). CDR1 is LNHDA, CDR2 SQIVND, per germline (reference sequence). The CDR3 runs 15 residues. Trimming took off 5 bases at V and 4 bases at J, with 17 bases between the two ends. The CDR3 bases are TGTGCCAGTAGTGTCTCGGCAGGGGTCCTCTATGGCTACACCTTC. This encodes CASSVSAGVLYGYTF.

This clone was counted a single time. The chain carries TRBV7-3 and TRBJ1-2; no clear D gene. The germline V gene encodes CDR1 SGHTA and CDR2 FQGTGA. CDR3 length: 13 residues. Deletions cut 1 base from V and 4 bases from J, with 7 bases between. The CDR3 DNA sequence: TGTGCCAGCAGCTTAAATACGGGCTATGGCTACACCTTC. Amino acid sequence: CASSLNTGYGYTF.

J is TRBJ1-3 and V is TRBV7-9; D is unresolved. Germline loops: CDR1 SEHNR, CDR2 FQNEAQ (reference sequence). The CDR3 sequence is 11 residues long. V shed 10 bases and J shed 10 bases, with 14 bases lying between them. CDR3 sequence reads: CATSRVKTIYF. The CDR3 nucleotides read TGTGCCACTTCAAGAGTGAAGACCATATATTTT.

The chain has TRBV28 and TRBJ2-2; 7 nucleotides line up with TRBD2. This CDR3 region has 17 residues. Per the germline V gene, CDR1 is MDHEN and CDR2 is SYDVKM. The ends lost 7 bases at V and 2 bases at J; junction bases unmatched: 13. The CDR3, as DNA: TGTGCCAGCACTGTCCTCAGCGGGGTCATAAACACCGGGGAGCTGTTTTTT. This sequence encodes CASTVLSGVINTGELFF. The variable domain in full, with the rest retrieved from reference TRBV28 and TRBJ2-2, is DVKVTQSSRYLVKRTGEKVFLECVQDMDHENMFWYRQDPGLGLRLIYFSYDVKMKEKGDIPEGYSVSREKKERFSLILESASTNQTSMYLCASTVLSGVINTGELFFGEGSRLTVL.

The chain combines TRBV19 with TRBJ1-1; D is uncertain. The CDR3 consists of 18 residues. Germline CDR1 LNHDA, CDR2 SQIVND (reference sequence). The V gene lost 6 bases and the J gene lost 3 bases, with 26 bases spanning the gap. CDR3 sequence reads: CASSELRPARRSDTEAFF. The CDR3 DNA reads TGTGCCAGTAGCGAATTGAGACCCGCGAGGAGGAGCGACACTGAAGCTTTCTTT.

The chain has TRBV7-9 and TRBJ2-1; 8 nucleotides align to TRBD1. The CDR3 spans 13 residues. Trimming took 7 bases from V and 9 from J; bases not matched to a gene: 8. Per germline, CDR1 SEHNR and CDR2 FQNEAQ (reference sequence). CDR3 amino acids: CASNQGAQSEQFF. Written as DNA, the CDR3 is TGTGCCAGCAACCAGGGGGCGCAGAGTGAGCAGTTCTTC.

The count of this clone is one. This chain links TRBV4-1 with TRBJ2-6, with D possibly being TRBD1 (5 bases). The V end lost 4 bases, the J end lost 0 bases, and 13 bases lay between the germline ends. The CDR3 length is 17 residues. The germline CDR1 and CDR2 sequences are MGHRA and YSYEKL. CDR3 sequence: CASSLLGVSSGANVLTF. CDR3 coding DNA: TGCGCCAGCAGCCTCCTAGGGGTTAGCTCTGGGGCCAACGTCCTGACTTTC.

This clone was seen more than once but under ten times. V gene TRBV6-1 combines with J gene TRBJ1-5; no clear D gene. The CDR3 extends over 13 amino acids. V shed 3 bases and J shed 8 bases, with 11 bases lying between them. Germline values: CDR1 MNHNS, CDR2 SASEGT. CDR3 loop: CASSDSGREPQHF. The CDR3 DNA sequence: TGTGCCAGCAGTGACTCCGGGAGAGAGCCCCAGCATTTT.

The chain carries TRBV11-2 and TRBJ1-6; D is unclear. The germline V gene encodes CDR1 SGHAT and CDR2 FQNNGV. This CDR3 is 14 amino acids long. The V and J ends lost 2 bases and 7 bases respectively, with 9 bases between them. The CDR3 DNA sequence: TGTGCCAGCAGCTTAACAGACCTCAATTCACCCCTCCACTTT. Protein: CASSLTDLNSPLHF. Drawing the rest from reference TRBV11-2 and TRBJ1-6, the complete variable domain is EAGVAQSPRYKIIEKRQSVAFWCNPISGHATLYWYQQILGQGPKLLIQFQNNGVVDDSQLPKDRFSAERLKGVDSTLKIQPAKLEDSAVYLCASSLTDLNSPLHFGNGTRLTVT.

The rearrangement links TRBV19 to TRBJ1-5, with TRBD1 matching over 8 bases. This CDR3 region has 15 residues. CDR1 and CDR2 from the germline V gene are LNHDA and SQIVND (reference sequence). V dropped 1 base and J dropped 3; count of bases not matched to a gene: 2. CDR3 residues: CASSIGQGFNQPQHF. DNA of the CDR3: TGTGCCAGTAGTATAGGACAGGGGTTCAATCAGCCCCAGCATTTT.

This sequence joins TRBV6-5 and TRBJ1-6, with unresolved D. V gave up 5 bases and J gave up 9 bases, with 14 bases separating them. The CDR3 loop spans 14 amino acids. Germline V gene sequence: CDR1 MNHEY, CDR2 SVGAGI. The CDR3 bases are TGTGCCAGCAGTCGTCGGACTGGCGGTTCACCCCTCCACTTT. It specifies CASSRRTGGSPLHF.

This clone was detected only a few times. The V and J genes are TRBV9 and TRBJ2-3; 15 bases align to TRBD2. The junction had 9 bases not matched to a gene; V was cut back by 0 bases and J by 1 base. Germline lookup yields CDR1 SGDLS and CDR2 YYNGEE. This CDR3 spans 20 amino acids. DNA for the CDR3: TGTGCCAGCAGCGTAGAACTGGGACTAGCGGGGGGACGTCGCACAGATACGCAGTATTTT. It translates to CASSVELGLAGGRRTDTQYF.

CDR3 sequence reads: CASSVSYSNQPQHF. The DNA for the CDR3 is TGTGCCAGCAGCGTCAGTTATAGCAATCAGCCCCAGCATTTT. This sequence joins TRBV6-6 and TRBJ1-5; D not certain. Trimming left V 6 bases short and J 0 bases short, with 9 bases between. From germline, CDR1 is MNHNY and CDR2 SVGAGI (reference sequence). CDR3 length equals 14 residues.

This rearrangement joins TRBV2 to TRBJ1-4; 7 positions match TRBD1. The length of the CDR3 is 16 residues. Looked up from germline, CDR1 is SNHLY and CDR2 is FYNNEI. J was trimmed by 7 bases and V by 0 bases; bases with no gene match: 8. As DNA, the CDR3 is TGTGCCAGCAGTGAAGCGGCGCACAGGGGCTTTGAAAAACTGTTTTTT. This codes for CASSEAAHRGFEKLFF.

The chain recombines TRBV5-1 with TRBJ2-2, with 10 nucleotides matching TRBD1. The trim removed 4 bases at V and 7 bases at J, leaving 13 bases unmatched. The CDR3 spans 17 residues. CDR1 is SGHRS, CDR2 YFSETQ, per germline. The CDR3 loop is CASSPVRTGGSGGELFF. For the CDR3, the DNA is TGCGCCAGCAGCCCCGTCCGGACAGGGGGTTCTGGCGGGGAGCTGTTTTTT.

This sequence joins TRBV28 and TRBJ1-2; TRBD1 matches at 8 bases. In germline, CDR1 is MDHEN, CDR2 SYDVKM. There are 14 residues in the CDR3. V was clipped by 2 bases and J by 8 bases; unmatched bases: 7. The CDR3 DNA reads as TGTGCCAGCAGTTTACCGGACAGGGTAAGAGGCTACACCTTC. Translated, it gives CASSLPDRVRGYTF.

This sequence joins TRBV6-5 and TRBJ1-2; 7 nucleotides agree with TRBD1. The junction had 15 bases not matched to a gene; V was cut back by 10 bases and J by 4 bases. This CDR3 region has 15 residues. Germline V lookup: CDR1 MNHEY, CDR2 SVGAGI. CDR3 nucleotides: TGTGCCACCACCCTCACAGGGGAAGTTGGCTATGGCTACACCTTC. It specifies CATTLTGEVGYGYTF.

The chain uses TRBV30 and TRBJ1-2; D might be TRBD1 (5 bases). Germline values: CDR1 GTSNPN, CDR2 SVGIG (reference sequence). The CDR3 loop spans 13 amino acids. The germline V and J ends were trimmed by 0 bases and 4 bases, with 9 bases remaining between them. In DNA, the CDR3 is TGTGCCTGGAGTGTAACAGGTCCCTATGGCTACACCTTC. Translating gives CAWSVTGPYGYTF.

The gene calls are TRBV5-6 and TRBJ2-5, with 9 bases that match TRBD2. The CDR3 loop spans 16 amino acids. V was pared by 1 base and J by 2 bases, with 6 bases of the junction left unmatched. Germline values: CDR1 SGHDT, CDR2 YYEEEE. CDR3 DNA sequence: TGTGCCAGCAGCTTGTTTCTAGCGGGAACTCAAGAGACCCAGTACTTC. This codes for CASSLFLAGTQETQYF.

A few counts support this clone. This chain links TRBV27 with TRBJ2-5; 9 bases align to TRBD2. V dropped 1 base and J dropped 1; count of bases not matched to a gene: 7. This CDR3 region has 17 residues. Germline loops: CDR1 MNHEY, CDR2 SMNVEV (reference sequence). CDR3 region: CASSLLPSGGTQETQYF. The CDR3 bases are TGTGCCAGCAGTTTATTGCCCAGCGGGGGGACCCAAGAGACCCAGTACTTC.

This chain joins TRBV25-1 and TRBJ1-2, with D possibly being TRBD1 (5 bases). Germline assignment: CDR1 MGHDK and CDR2 SYGVNS. This CDR3 comprises 12 residues. Trimming pared 7 bases from V and 2 bases from J, leaving 8 bases between. The CDR3 spells CASTGGNYGYTF. CDR3 DNA sequence: TGTGCCAGCACGGGGGGAAACTATGGCTACACCTTC.

The chain carries TRBV9 and TRBJ1-3; TRBD1 might be the D (5 bases). From germline, CDR1 is SGDLS and CDR2 YYNGEE. V lost 3 bases and J 0 bases, leaving 16 bases between the germline ends. The CDR3 is 17 residues long. The CDR3 coding sequence is TGTGCCAGCAGCGCCCTGGGGGGGAGGGCCTCTGGAAACACCATATATTTT. This gives the protein CASSALGGRASGNTIYF.

The V and J genes are TRBV5-1 and TRBJ2-3; 10 bases are shared with TRBD2. The V segment lost 0 bases and the J segment 4 bases; nucleotides outside the gene matches: 5. The CDR3 has 16 residues. CDR1 is SGHRS and CDR2 is YFSETQ in the germline V gene. DNA for the CDR3: TGCGCCAGCAGCTTGGGTAGCGGGGGGCGGGCAGATACGCAGTATTTT. Protein: CASSLGSGGRADTQYF.

The chain combines TRBV15 with TRBJ1-2; no reliable D call. The CDR3 length is 15 residues. V lost 5 bases, J lost 3 bases, and 16 bases lay in between. Looked up from germline, CDR1 is LNHNV and CDR2 is YYDKDF (reference sequence). The CDR3 DNA reads TGTGCCACCAGCCTGAACCTTGGGAGTGACTATGGCTACACCTTC. Protein sequence: CATSLNLGSDYGYTF.

The J gene is TRBJ1-5, the V gene TRBV19; TRBD1 matches at 9 bases. CDR1 is LNHDA and CDR2 is SQIVND in the germline V gene (reference sequence). V was clipped by 4 bases and J by 4 bases; unmatched bases: 5. CDR3 length equals 15 residues. The CDR3 DNA reads as TGTGCCAGTAGTACGGGACAGGGTAGGAATCAGCCCCAGCATTTT. Protein product: CASSTGQGRNQPQHF.

The chain carries TRBV4-1 and TRBJ1-2; D gene unclear. Trimming removed 3 bases at V and 7 bases at J, with 9 bases between. Germline loops: CDR1 MGHRA, CDR2 YSYEKL. This CDR3 has 12 residues. The CDR3 here is CASSQMGGGYTF. DNA of the CDR3: TGCGCCAGCAGCCAGATGGGAGGTGGCTACACCTTC.